Included here is one TCR beta chain sequence, with context. The data originate from a study of T cells in Graves' hyperthyroidism and ophthalmopathy. Researchers took RNA transcripts and amplified the TCR beta CDR3 regions from them. The HTBI primer set drove a first-round RT-PCR of the TCR CDR3. TCRdb fed the multiplex PCR reads into MiXCR, producing one record per CDR3 protein. The sample includes 540,000 or so distinct CDR3 sequences, 15% to 19% of them seen just once. This CDR3 spans 15 amino acids. The J segment lost 4 bases and the V segment lost 5 bases, leaving 7 bases of the junction unmatched. Germline lookup yields CDR1 SGHDN and CDR2 FVKESK.

Sequenced input: blood. This clonotype was obtained from a woman in her 30s with Graves' hyperthyroidism. This sequence joins TRBV14 and TRBJ1-1, with 10 bases identical to TRBD1. CDR3 residues: CASSWGQGSSTEAFF. The CDR3 region has the DNA TGTGCCAGCAGCTGGGGACAGGGGAGCTCCACTGAAGCTTTCTTT.